What follows is one TCR beta chain and its context. Antigen specificity is unknown. These data originate in a study of cytomegalovirus exposure and HLA in healthy donors. Study-wide results and limits: A reported reduction in N-insertions relative to the approximately 690-donor mean was seen in an Asian-associated ancestry cluster in a later analysis. In a later analysis, specific HLA alleles were associated with about 18,000 TCR beta sequences at a 0.05 false discovery rate.

PCR amplification relied on 60 Vbeta primers (plus 13 Jbeta primers). The assay was immunoSEQ multiplex PCR, and TCRdb's table has in-frame clones only and misses some. The sample lists tens of thousands of clones, approximately 82% occurring once. The CDR3 has 14 residues. From germline, CDR1 is MNHNS and CDR2 SASEGT. V and J are TRBV6-1 and TRBJ2-5; TRBD1 agrees at 7 bases. The DNA end is a closer match to TRBJ2-7, so the J assignment may be wrong. The sequence was obtained from a man aged 40-50 years in good health and CMV-seronegative. Sequenced sample: PBMCs. CDR3 nucleotide sequence: TGTGCCAGCAACCCCTCCGGGACAGTATACGAGCAGTACTTC. Amino acid sequence: CASNPSGTVYEQYF.